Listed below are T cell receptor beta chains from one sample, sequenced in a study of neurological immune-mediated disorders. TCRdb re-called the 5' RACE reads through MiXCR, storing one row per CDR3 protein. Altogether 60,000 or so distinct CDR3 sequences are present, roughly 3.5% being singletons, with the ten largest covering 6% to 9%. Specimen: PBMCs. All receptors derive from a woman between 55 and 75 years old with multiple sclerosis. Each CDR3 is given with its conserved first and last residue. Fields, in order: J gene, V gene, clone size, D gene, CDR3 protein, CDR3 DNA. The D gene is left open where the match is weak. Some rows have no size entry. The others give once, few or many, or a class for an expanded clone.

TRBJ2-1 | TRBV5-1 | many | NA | CASSLAAREQFF | TGCGCCAGCAGCTTGGCCGCCCGGGAGCAGTTCTTC
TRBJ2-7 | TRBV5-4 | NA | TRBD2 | CASSLALGEGALDAQYF | TGTGCCAGCAGCTTGGCCTTGGGGGAGGGCGCACTCGACGCGCAGTACTTC
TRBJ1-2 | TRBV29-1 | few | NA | CSSGTVEETF | TGCAGCTCCGGGACGGTCGAGGAAACCTTC
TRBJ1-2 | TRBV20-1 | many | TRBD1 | CSASGTAYGYTF | TGCAGTGCTAGTGGGACAGCCTATGGCTACACCTTC
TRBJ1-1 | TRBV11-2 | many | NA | CASSFGPGTNTEAFF | TGTGCCAGCAGCTTTGGCCCAGGGACGAACACTGAAGCTTTCTTT
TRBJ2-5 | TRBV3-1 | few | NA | CASSQYGETQYF | TGTGCCAGCAGCCAATACGGAGAGACCCAGTACTTC
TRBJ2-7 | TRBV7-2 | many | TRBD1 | CASSLGTASYEQYF | TGTGCCAGCAGCTTGGGGACAGCCTCCTACGAGCAGTACTTC
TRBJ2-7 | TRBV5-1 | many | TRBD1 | CASSWDRGRYEQYF | TGCGCCAGCAGCTGGGACAGGGGAAGGTACGAGCAGTACTTC
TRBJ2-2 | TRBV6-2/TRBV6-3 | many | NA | CASSYSVGVGTGELFF | TGTGCCAGCAGTTACTCGGTGGGAGTTGGGACCGGGGAGCTGTTTTTT
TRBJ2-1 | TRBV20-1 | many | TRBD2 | CSARGRGGQTNEQFF | TGCAGTGCTAGAGGGCGGGGGGGTCAGACCAATGAGCAGTTCTTC
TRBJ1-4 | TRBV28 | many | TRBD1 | CASSTPGQGAKKLFF | TGTGCCAGCAGCACTCCGGGACAGGGGGCGAAAAAACTGTTTTTT
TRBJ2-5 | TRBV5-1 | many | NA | CASSLPGEETQYF | TGCGCCAGCAGCTTGCCGGGAGAGGAGACCCAGTACTTC
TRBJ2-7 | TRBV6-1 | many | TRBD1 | CASSDGGQGAGEQYF | TGTGCCAGCAGTGACGGGGGACAGGGGGCTGGAGAGCAGTACTTC
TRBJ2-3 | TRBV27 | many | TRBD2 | CASSLGPREGTFTDTQYF | TGTGCCAGCAGTTTAGGGCCGAGGGAGGGGACTTTCACAGATACGCAGTATTTT
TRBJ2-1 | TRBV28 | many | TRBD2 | CASSLWRGSGRVREQFF | TGTGCCAGCAGTTTATGGCGAGGTAGCGGGAGGGTTCGTGAGCAGTTCTTC
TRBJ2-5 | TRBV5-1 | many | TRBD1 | CASSVNGQGYQETQYF | TGCGCCAGCAGCGTTAACGGACAGGGATATCAAGAGACCCAGTACTTC
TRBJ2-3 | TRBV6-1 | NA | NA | CASSGYSRYTDTQYF | TGTGCCAGCAGTGGATACAGCCGATACACAGATACGCAGTATTTT
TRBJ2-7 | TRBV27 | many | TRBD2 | CASSFGASGRYEQYF | TGTGCCAGCAGTTTCGGGGCTAGCGGGAGATACGAGCAGTACTTC
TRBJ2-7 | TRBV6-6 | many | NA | CASSYSIGGATYEQYF | TGTGCCAGCAGTTACTCGATTGGCGGGGCCACTTACGAGCAGTACTTC
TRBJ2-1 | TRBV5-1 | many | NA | CASSLAPGSSYNEQFF | TGCGCCAGCAGCTTGGCCCCAGGGAGCTCCTACAATGAGCAGTTCTTC
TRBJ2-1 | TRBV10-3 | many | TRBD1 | CAIKQGAGEQFF | TGTGCCATCAAACAGGGGGCAGGTGAGCAGTTCTTC
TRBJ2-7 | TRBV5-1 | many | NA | CASSLAPNGYYEQYF | TGCGCCAGCAGCTTGGCCCCCAATGGTTACTACGAGCAGTACTTC
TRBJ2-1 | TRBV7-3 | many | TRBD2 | CASSLAGGLNEQFF | TGTGCCAGCAGCTTAGCGGGGGGGCTGAATGAGCAGTTCTTC
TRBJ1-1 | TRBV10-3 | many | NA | CATGQNTEAFF | TGTGCCACCGGACAGAACACTGAAGCTTTCTTT
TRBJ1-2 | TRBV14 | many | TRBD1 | CASSLNRGQGYTF | TGTGCCAGCAGCCTGAACAGGGGGCAAGGCTACACCTTC
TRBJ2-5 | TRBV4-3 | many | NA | CASSQDASGQETQYF | TGCGCCAGCAGCCAAGACGCCAGCGGGCAAGAGACCCAGTACTTC
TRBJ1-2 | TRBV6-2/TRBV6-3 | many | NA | CASSYNYGYTF | TGTGCCAGCAGCTATAACTATGGCTACACCTTC